A selection of T cell receptor beta chains follows, all from one sample in a study of post-analysis software for immune sequencing data. TCRdb re-called the PCR reads through MiXCR, storing one row per CDR3 protein. The sample lists 350,000 to 450,000 distinct CDR3 sequences, roughly 36% occurring once. Sequences were obtained from blood. These receptors originate from a girl under 18 with multiple sclerosis. Each CDR3 is given with its conserved first and last residue. D genes are given only for firm matches. Rows may omit the clone size; those that give it use once, few, many or a size class.

d_gene	v_gene	abundance	j_gene	CDR3aa	CDR3nt
-	TRBV29-1	-	TRBJ1-1	CSALRGAEAFF	TGCAGCGCCCTTAGGGGAGCTGAAGCTTTCTTT
-	TRBV5-1	few	TRBJ1-2	CASTSNGFMEYGYTF	TGCGCCAGCACAAGCAATGGGTTTATGGAGTATGGCTACACCTTC
-	TRBV2	few	TRBJ2-1	CASSVWRDFGQFF	TGTGCCAGCAGTGTGTGGAGGGACTTTGGGCAGTTCTTC
TRBD2	TRBV2	few	TRBJ2-4	CASSTSGPLAKNIQYF	TGTGCCAGCAGTACTAGCGGGCCCTTGGCCAAAAACATTCAGTACTTC
-	TRBV7-2	few	TRBJ2-1	CASSWGPGVAGAYNEQFF	TGTGCCAGCAGCTGGGGGCCCGGGGTAGCGGGCGCTTACAATGAGCAGTTCTTC
-	TRBV7-8	few	TRBJ1-2	CASSFWDGTNYGYTF	TGTGCCAGCAGCTTTTGGGACGGTACTAACTATGGCTACACCTTC
-	TRBV10-3	-	TRBJ2-7	CAISVQRSSYEQYF	TGTGCCATCAGTGTACAGAGGAGCTCCTACGAGCAGTACTTC
-	TRBV20-1	-	TRBJ2-1	CSARDRDSWGDEQFF	TGCAGTGCTAGAGATCGGGACTCTTGGGGTGATGAGCAGTTCTTC
TRBD2	TRBV29-1	-	TRBJ2-1	CSVASTSGSKEQFF	TGCAGCGTTGCGTCGACTAGCGGGAGCAAAGAGCAGTTCTTC
-	TRBV5-1	-	TRBJ1-1	CASRIGENTEAFF	TGCGCCAGCAGGATTGGAGAGAACACTGAAGCTTTCTTT
-	TRBV10-2	-	TRBJ1-1	CASRSSQGGNTEAFF	TGCGCCAGCAGGTCTTCACAGGGAGGGAACACTGAAGCTTTCTTT
TRBD2	TRBV4-1	few	TRBJ2-2	CASSQIIGLAGENTGELFF	TGCGCCAGCAGCCAGATTATAGGACTAGCGGGGGAGAACACCGGGGAGCTGTTTTTT
-	TRBV12-3/TRBV12-4	-	TRBJ1-1	CVSSPGDTEAFF	TGTGTCAGCAGCCCCGGGGACACTGAAGCTTTCTTT
TRBD1	TRBV9	many	TRBJ2-7	CASSVSDRGYHEQYF	TGTGCCAGCAGCGTATCGGACAGGGGCTACCACGAGCAGTACTTC
-	TRBV12-3/TRBV12-4	few	TRBJ1-3	CASNFLYSGNTIYF	TGTGCCAGCAATTTTCTTTACTCTGGAAACACCATATATTTT
-	TRBV7-9	-	TRBJ1-2	CASSLAPLGNYGYTF	TGTGCCAGCAGCTTAGCGCCTCTAGGGAACTATGGCTACACCTTC
-	TRBV12-3/TRBV12-4	few	TRBJ2-7	CASSPPLGNEQYF	TGTGCCAGCAGTCCGCCATTGGGCAACGAGCAGTACTTC
TRBD1	TRBV10-3	-	TRBJ2-3	CAISESTGRAGGTDTQYF	TGTGCCATCAGTGAGTCGACAGGAAGAGCAGGGGGAACAGATACGCAGTATTTT
TRBD2	TRBV7-8	-	TRBJ2-2	CALRGRETNTGGLFF	TGTGCTCTCCGGGGGAGGGAAACAAACACCGGGGGGCTGTTTTTT
TRBD2	TRBV20-1	few	TRBJ2-1	CSAPKAGGPPEQFF	TGCAGTGCCCCTAAAGCGGGGGGGCCTCCGGAGCAGTTCTTC
-	TRBV10-3	-	TRBJ2-7	CASSDQSYEQYF	TGTGCCAGCAGTGACCAGTCCTACGAGCAGTACTTC
-	TRBV7-4	few	TRBJ2-5	CASSTRGGLGQETQYF	TGTGCCAGCAGCACCAGGGGGGGGCTAGGGCAAGAGACCCAGTACTTC
TRBD1	TRBV7-9	once	TRBJ2-1	CASSFSRTGHDEQFF	TGTGCCAGCAGCTTTTCTAGGACAGGGCACGATGAGCAGTTCTTC
-	TRBV29-1	-	TRBJ2-7	CSVLKVTSSSYNEQYF	TGCAGCGTTCTTAAAGTAACCTCGAGCTCCTACAATGAGCAGTACTTC
-	TRBV10-3	once	TRBJ1-1	CAIREAPNTEAFF	TGTGCCATCAGGGAGGCCCCGAACACTGAAGCTTTCTTT
-	TRBV28	-	TRBJ1-2	CASSLQGRIRGYTF	TGTGCCAGCAGTTTACAGGGGCGTATAAGAGGCTACACCTTC
-	TRBV7-2	few	TRBJ1-1	CASRLSQGGGTEAFF	TGTGCCAGCAGACTCTCTCAGGGAGGTGGGACTGAAGCTTTCTTT
TRBD1	TRBV6-6	-	TRBJ2-7	CASSYGTGGSYEQYF	TGTGCCAGCAGTTATGGGACAGGGGGGTCCTACGAGCAGTACTTC
TRBD2	TRBV7-2	once	TRBJ2-5	CASSLDPQLAGVKETQYF	TGTGCCAGCAGCTTAGACCCTCAACTAGCGGGGGTGAAAGAGACCCAGTACTTC
-	TRBV28	-	TRBJ2-5	CASSLYPDQETQYF	TGTGCCAGCAGTTTATATCCAGACCAAGAGACCCAGTACTTC
-	TRBV12-3/TRBV12-4	few	TRBJ1-5	CASSFEGYQPQHF	TGTGCCAGCAGTTTCGAGGGCTATCAGCCCCAGCATTTT
TRBD1	TRBV10-3	few	TRBJ2-7	CAISKTGDEQYF	TGTGCCATCAGTAAGACAGGGGACGAGCAGTACTTC
-	TRBV27	-	TRBJ1-2	CASRVGEEDGYTF	TGTGCCAGCAGGGTAGGGGAAGAGGATGGCTACACCTTC
TRBD2	TRBV28	-	TRBJ2-7	CASRLSGGYEQYF	TGTGCCAGCCGGCTAAGCGGGGGCTACGAGCAGTACTTC
TRBD1	TRBV11-2	-	TRBJ2-7	CASSRSLTGAYEQYF	TGTGCCAGCAGCCGAAGTTTGACAGGGGCCTACGAGCAGTACTTC